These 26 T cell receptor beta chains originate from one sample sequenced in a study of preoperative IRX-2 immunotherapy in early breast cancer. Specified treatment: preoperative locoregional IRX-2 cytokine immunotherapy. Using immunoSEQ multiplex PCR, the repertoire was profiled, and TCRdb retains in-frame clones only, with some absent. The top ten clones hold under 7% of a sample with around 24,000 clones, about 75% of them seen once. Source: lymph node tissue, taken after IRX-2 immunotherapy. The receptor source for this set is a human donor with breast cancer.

DNA for the CDR3: TGCGCCAGCAGCTTGGTAGCGGGAAGCATGAATGAGCAGTTCTTC. Protein sequence: CASSLVAGSMNEQFF. The chain carries TRBV5-1 and TRBJ2-1, with 8 bases aligning to TRBD2. CDR3 size: 15 residues. CDR1 SGHRS and CDR2 YFSETQ come from the germline V gene. Losses at the gene ends were 0 bases for V and 7 bases for J; bases not matched to a gene: 6.

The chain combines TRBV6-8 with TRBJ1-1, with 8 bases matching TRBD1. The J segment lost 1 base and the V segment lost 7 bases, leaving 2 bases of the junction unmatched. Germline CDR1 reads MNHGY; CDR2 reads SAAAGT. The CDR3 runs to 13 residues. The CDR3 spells CASIGQGNTEAFF. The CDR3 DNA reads TGTGCCAGCATCGGACAGGGGAACACTGAAGCTTTCTTT.

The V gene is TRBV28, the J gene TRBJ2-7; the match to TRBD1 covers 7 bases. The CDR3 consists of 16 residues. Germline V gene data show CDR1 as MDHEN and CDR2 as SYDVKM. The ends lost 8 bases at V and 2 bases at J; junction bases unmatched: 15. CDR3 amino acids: CASLSPMKGAPYEQYF. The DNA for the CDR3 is TGTGCCAGCTTGAGTCCTATGAAGGGGGCCCCCTACGAGCAGTACTTC.

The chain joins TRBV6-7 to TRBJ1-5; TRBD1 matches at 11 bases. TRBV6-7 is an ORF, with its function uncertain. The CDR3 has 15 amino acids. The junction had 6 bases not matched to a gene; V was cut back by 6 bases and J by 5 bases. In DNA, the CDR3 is TGTGCCAGCAGGCGGACAGGGGGCTTGGATCAGCCCCAGCATTTT. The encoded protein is CASRRTGGLDQPQHF.

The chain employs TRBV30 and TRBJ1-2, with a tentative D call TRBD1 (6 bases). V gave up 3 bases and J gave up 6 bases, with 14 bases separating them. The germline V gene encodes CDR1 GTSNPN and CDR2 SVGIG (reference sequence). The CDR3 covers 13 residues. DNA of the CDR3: TGTGCCTGGAGGGAAGGGGGAGGAAATGGCTACACCTTC. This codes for CAWREGGGNGYTF.

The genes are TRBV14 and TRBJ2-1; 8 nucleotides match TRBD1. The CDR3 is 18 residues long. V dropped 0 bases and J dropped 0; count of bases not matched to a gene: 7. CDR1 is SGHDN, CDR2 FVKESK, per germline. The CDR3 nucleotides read TGTGCCAGCAGCCAAGATGGGCAGGGGGCTTTCTCCTACAATGAGCAGTTCTTC. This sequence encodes CASSQDGQGAFSYNEQFF.

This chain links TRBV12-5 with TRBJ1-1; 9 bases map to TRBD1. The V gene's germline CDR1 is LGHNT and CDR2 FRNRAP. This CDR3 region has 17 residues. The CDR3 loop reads CASLHYRGPVVNTEAFF. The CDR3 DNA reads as TGTGCCAGCCTACACTACAGGGGGCCGGTGGTGAACACTGAAGCTTTCTTT.

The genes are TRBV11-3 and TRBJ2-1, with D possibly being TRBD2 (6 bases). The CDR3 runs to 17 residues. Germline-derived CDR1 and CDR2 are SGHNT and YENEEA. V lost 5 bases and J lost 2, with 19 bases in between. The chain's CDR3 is CASSPRGWYRTYNEQFF. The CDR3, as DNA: TGTGCCAGCAGCCCCCGGGGGTGGTACAGGACCTACAATGAGCAGTTCTTC.

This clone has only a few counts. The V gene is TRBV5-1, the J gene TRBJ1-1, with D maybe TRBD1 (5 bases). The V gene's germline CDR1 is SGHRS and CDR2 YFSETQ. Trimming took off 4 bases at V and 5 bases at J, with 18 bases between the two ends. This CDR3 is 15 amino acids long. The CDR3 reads CASSLEGRGQTEAFF. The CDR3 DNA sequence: TGCGCCAGCAGCCTGGAAGGGAGGGGCCAGACTGAAGCTTTCTTT.

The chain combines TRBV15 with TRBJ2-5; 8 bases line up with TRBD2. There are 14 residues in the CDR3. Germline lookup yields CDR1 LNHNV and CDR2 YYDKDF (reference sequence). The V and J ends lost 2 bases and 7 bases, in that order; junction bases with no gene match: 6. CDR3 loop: CATSRTGSGGTQYF. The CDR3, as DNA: TGTGCCACCAGCAGAACAGGGAGCGGGGGGACCCAGTACTTC.

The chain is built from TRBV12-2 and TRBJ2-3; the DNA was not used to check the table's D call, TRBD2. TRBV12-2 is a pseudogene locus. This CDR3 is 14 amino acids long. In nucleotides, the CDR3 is TGTGCCACCAAGACTAGCGGGAGGACAGATACGCAGTATTTT. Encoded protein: CATKTSGRTDTQYF.

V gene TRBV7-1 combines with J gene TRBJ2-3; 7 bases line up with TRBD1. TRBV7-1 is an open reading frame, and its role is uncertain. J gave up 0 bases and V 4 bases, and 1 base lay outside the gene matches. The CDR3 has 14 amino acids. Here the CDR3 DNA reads TGTGCCAGCAGCTTACAGGGGAGCACAGATACGCAGTATTTT. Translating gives CASSLQGSTDTQYF.

In DNA form, the CDR3 reads TGTGCCAGTAGAGTCCTCGGTAGCAATCAGCCCCAGCATTTT. Translated, it gives CASRVLGSNQPQHF. The rearrangement joins TRBV19 to TRBJ1-5, with D uncertain. The CDR3 has 14 amino acids. The germline gives CDR1 LNHDA, CDR2 SQIVND (reference sequence). Deletions cut 6 bases from V and 0 bases from J, with 9 bases between.

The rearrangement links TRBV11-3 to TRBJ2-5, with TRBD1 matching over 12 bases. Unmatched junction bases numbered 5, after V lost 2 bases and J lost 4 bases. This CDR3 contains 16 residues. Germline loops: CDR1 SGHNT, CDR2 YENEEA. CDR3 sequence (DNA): TGTGCCAGCAGCTTAACCGGGACAGGGGGCGTAGAGACCCAGTACTTC. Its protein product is CASSLTGTGGVETQYF.

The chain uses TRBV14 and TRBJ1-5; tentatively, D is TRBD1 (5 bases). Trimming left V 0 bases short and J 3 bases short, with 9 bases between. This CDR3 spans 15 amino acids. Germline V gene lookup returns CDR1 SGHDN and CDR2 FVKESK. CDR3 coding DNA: TGTGCCAGCAGCCAAGATGGGGGGACCAATCAGCCCCAGCATTTT. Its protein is CASSQDGGTNQPQHF.

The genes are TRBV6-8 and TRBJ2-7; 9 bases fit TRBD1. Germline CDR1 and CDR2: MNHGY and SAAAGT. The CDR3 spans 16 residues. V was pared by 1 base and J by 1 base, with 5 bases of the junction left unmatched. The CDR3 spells CASSYLGTGFSYEQYF. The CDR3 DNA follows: TGTGCCAGCAGTTACTTGGGGACAGGGTTTTCCTACGAGCAGTACTTC.

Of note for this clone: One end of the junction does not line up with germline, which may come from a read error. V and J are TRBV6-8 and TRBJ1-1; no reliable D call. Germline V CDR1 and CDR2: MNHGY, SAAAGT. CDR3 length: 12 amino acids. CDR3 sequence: CAISQMNTEAFF. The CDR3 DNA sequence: TGTGCCATCAGTCAGATGAACACTGAAGCTTTCTTT.

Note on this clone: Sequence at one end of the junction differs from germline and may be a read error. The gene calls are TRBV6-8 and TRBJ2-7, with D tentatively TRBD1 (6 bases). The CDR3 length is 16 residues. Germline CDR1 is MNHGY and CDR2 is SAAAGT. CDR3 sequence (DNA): TGTGCCATCAGTCCCCGAGACCAGGGGAACGGAACCGAGCAGTACTTC. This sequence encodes CAISPRDQGNGTEQYF.

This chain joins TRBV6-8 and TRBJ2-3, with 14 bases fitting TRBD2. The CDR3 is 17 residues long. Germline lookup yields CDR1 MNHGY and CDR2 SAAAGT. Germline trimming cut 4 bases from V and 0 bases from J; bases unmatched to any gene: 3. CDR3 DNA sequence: TGTGCCAGCAGTTTGGGACTAGCGGGAGCCAGCACAGATACGCAGTATTTT. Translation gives CASSLGLAGASTDTQYF.

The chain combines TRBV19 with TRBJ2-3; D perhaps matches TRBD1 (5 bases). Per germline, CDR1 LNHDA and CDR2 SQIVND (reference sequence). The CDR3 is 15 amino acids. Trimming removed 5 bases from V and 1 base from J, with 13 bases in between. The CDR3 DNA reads TGTGCCAGTAGTTACAGGCAGGGCGGCACAGATACGCAGTATTTT. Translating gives CASSYRQGGTDTQYF.

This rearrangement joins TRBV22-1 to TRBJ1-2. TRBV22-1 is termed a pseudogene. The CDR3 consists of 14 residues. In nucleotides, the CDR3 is TGTGCCAGCAGTGACGTGGACGGCCGTAATGGCTACACCTTC. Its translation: CASSDVDGRNGYTF.

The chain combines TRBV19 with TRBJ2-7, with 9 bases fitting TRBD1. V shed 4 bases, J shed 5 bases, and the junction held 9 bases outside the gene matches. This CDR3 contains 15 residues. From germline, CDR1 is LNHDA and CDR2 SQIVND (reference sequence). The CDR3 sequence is CASSTPGTGFNEQYF. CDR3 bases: TGTGCCAGTAGTACACCCGGGACAGGGTTCAACGAGCAGTACTTC.

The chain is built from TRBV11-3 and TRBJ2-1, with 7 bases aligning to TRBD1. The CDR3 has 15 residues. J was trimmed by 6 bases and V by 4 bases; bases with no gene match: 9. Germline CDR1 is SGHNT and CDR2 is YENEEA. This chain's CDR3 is CASSSTDRLGNEQFF. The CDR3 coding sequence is TGTGCCAGCAGCTCCACGGACAGGCTCGGCAATGAGCAGTTCTTC.

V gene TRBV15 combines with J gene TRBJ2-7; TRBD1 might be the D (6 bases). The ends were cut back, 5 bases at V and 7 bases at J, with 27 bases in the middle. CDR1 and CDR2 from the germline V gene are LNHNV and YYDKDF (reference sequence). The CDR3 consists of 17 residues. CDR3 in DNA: TGTGCCACCAGCGGAGCAGGGGCATTGGCCCCATTTAAAGAGCAGTACTTC. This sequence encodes CATSGAGALAPFKEQYF.

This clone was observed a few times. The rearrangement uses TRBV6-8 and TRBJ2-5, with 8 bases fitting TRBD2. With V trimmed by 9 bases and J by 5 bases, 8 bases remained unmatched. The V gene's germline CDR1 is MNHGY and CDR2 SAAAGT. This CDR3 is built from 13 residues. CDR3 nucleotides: TGTGCCAGTGAAGCGGGAGTTAGGGAGACCCAGTACTTC. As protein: CASEAGVRETQYF.

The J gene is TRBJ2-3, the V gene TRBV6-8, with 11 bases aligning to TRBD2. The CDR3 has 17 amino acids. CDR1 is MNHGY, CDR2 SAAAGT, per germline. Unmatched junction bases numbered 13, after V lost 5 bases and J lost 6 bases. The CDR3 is CASSRTLAGGPRDTQYF. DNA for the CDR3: TGTGCCAGCAGTCGGACGCTAGCGGGAGGCCCCAGGGATACGCAGTATTTT.